This T cell receptor beta chain came from a study of cytomegalovirus exposure and HLA in healthy donors. About the research overall: Membership in the Caucasian-associated ancestry cluster was found for about 80% of roughly 400 genotyped donors.

Notes on the study in general: Analysis was carried out at a later point, and it linked a missense DCLRE1C variant to TCR beta V- and J-gene trimming.

In germline, CDR1 is SGHRS, CDR2 YFSETQ. Trimming took 7 bases from V and 0 from J, leaving 14 bases between them. The CDR3 is made up of 15 amino acids. The PCR contained 60 Vbeta and 13 Jbeta primers. Sequencing was performed with immunoSEQ multiplex PCR; in TCRdb, only in-frame clones are kept and a portion is missing. This sample has about 81,000 clones; over 70% occur once, and the top ten carry roughly 3%. On this clone itself: Its antigen is unidentified.

The chain combines TRBV5-1 with TRBJ2-1; maybe TRBD2 (5 bases). Material for sequencing was PBMCs. The clonotype originates from a man aged 45-65 years in good health and CMV-seropositive. The CDR3 here is CASGRASSSYNEQFF. In DNA form, the CDR3 reads TGCGCCAGCGGGAGAGCGTCGAGCTCCTACAATGAGCAGTTCTTC. The whole variable domain, remainder taken from reference TRBV5-1 and TRBJ2-1, is KAGVTQTPRYLIKTRGQQVTLSCSPISGHRSVSWYQQTPGQGLQFLFEYFSETQRNKGNFPGRFSGRQFSNSRSEMNVSTLELGDSALYLCASGRASSSYNEQFFGPGTRLTVL.